The clone carrying this T cell receptor (beta chain) was picked up one time. The length of the CDR3 is 12 residues. Germline V gene sequence: CDR1 ENHRY, CDR2 SYGVKD. With 10 bases removed from V and 4 bases from J, the gap between germline ends came to 12 bases. The data derive from a study of shared clonotypes between healthy human individuals. Each sorted subset replicate got 200 ng genomic DNA, tens of thousands of genomes. TCRdb's table, derived via immunoSEQ multiplex PCR, lists solely in-frame clones and lacks some. There are 600,000 to 750,000 clones in the sample; approximately 77% occur only once, and under 2% lies in the top ten.

This clonotype originated in a woman aged 25 to 39 in good health. Sequencing was performed on memory CD4+ T cells sorted from blood. As for subset: CD45RA-negative fraction. The rearrangement joins TRBV10-3 to TRBJ2-3; no clear D. CDR3 residues: CATADGADTQYF. The CDR3 coding sequence is TGTGCCACCGCAGATGGGGCAGATACGCAGTATTTT.